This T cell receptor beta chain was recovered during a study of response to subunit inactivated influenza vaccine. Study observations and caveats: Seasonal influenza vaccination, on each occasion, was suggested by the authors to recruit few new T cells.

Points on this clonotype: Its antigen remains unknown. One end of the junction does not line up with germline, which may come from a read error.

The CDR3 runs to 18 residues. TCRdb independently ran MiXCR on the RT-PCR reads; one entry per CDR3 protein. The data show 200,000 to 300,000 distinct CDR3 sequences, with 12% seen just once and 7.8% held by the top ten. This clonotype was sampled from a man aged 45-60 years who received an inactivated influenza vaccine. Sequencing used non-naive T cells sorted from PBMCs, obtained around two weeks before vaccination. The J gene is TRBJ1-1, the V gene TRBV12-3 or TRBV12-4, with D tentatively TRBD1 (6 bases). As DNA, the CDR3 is TGTGCCCGCTGTTTTGGGGCACCCTTGACAGGCCTGAACGCTGAAGCTTTCTTT. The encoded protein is CARCFGAPLTGLNAEAFF.